A selection of T cell receptor beta chains follows, all from one sample in a study of tumor and adjacent non-tumor tissue in lung cancer. TCRdb called the multiplex PCR reads again in MiXCR, with one record for every CDR3 protein. Of about 200,000 distinct CDR3 sequences detected, 70% to 75% appear once; the ten largest clones hold approximately 26%. The specimen was lung tumor tissue. These receptors were taken from a man aged 60-69 years with non-small cell lung cancer. Both conserved end residues are part of each CDR3. Fields, in order: clone size, J gene, D gene, V gene, CDR3 DNA, CDR3 protein. D genes are given only for firm matches. Size is omitted from some rows. Given values are once, few, many or a class for expanded clones.

clone_size: many
j_call: TRBJ2-3
d_call: TRBD2
v_call: TRBV6-1
cdr3_nt: TGTGCCAGCAGTGGACTAGCGGGAGGGCCAGATACGCAGTATTTT
cdr3_aa: CASSGLAGGPDTQYF

clone_size: once
j_call: TRBJ2-7
d_call: TRBD1
v_call: TRBV11-2
cdr3_nt: TGTGCAAGCAGCGTCCAGCCGGGACAGGTGAGCTCCTACAAGCAGTACTTC
cdr3_aa: CASSVQPGQVSSYKQYF

clone_size: .
j_call: TRBJ2-2
d_call: TRBD1
v_call: TRBV29-1
cdr3_nt: TGCAGCGCCCATATAGGGGGCATCGGGGAGCTGTTTTTT
cdr3_aa: CSAHIGGIGELFF

clone_size: .
j_call: TRBJ2-3
d_call: .
v_call: TRBV12-3/TRBV12-4
cdr3_nt: TGTGCCAGCAGCCCCAGGGGCGGTGGAGATACGCAGTATTTT
cdr3_aa: CASSPRGGGDTQYF

clone_size: .
j_call: TRBJ2-7
d_call: .
v_call: TRBV6-1
cdr3_nt: TGTGCCAGTTTCCAGACGTCTACCTACGAGCGGTACTTC
cdr3_aa: CASFQTSTYERYF

clone_size: .
j_call: TRBJ2-7
d_call: .
v_call: TRBV12-3/TRBV12-4
cdr3_nt: TGTGTCAGCAGCCCTACCCTGAGCGGGGAGCAGTACTTC
cdr3_aa: CVSSPTLSGEQYF

clone_size: .
j_call: TRBJ1-1
d_call: .
v_call: TRBV30
cdr3_nt: TGTGCCTGGAATTCAGGGGCGGTGGGTAAAGCTTTCTTT
cdr3_aa: CAWNSGAVGKAFF

clone_size: .
j_call: TRBJ2-2
d_call: TRBD1
v_call: TRBV11-3
cdr3_nt: TGTGCCCGCAGCTCACAGGGGGCGGACACCGGGGAGCTGTTTTTT
cdr3_aa: CARSSQGADTGELFF

clone_size: many
j_call: TRBJ1-1
d_call: .
v_call: TRBV11-3
cdr3_nt: TGTGCCAGCAGCTACGAGAACACTGAAGCTTTCTTT
cdr3_aa: CASSYENTEAFF

clone_size: .
j_call: TRBJ2-1
d_call: TRBD1
v_call: TRBV11-2
cdr3_nt: TGTCCCAGCAGCTTAGGGACAGGGAACAATGAGCGGTTCTTC
cdr3_aa: CPSSLGTGNNERFF

clone_size: few
j_call: TRBJ2-3
d_call: TRBD2
v_call: TRBV20-1
cdr3_nt: TGCAGTGCTAGAGTCGCGGGAGGGGAAGGTACACGGTATTTT
cdr3_aa: CSARVAGGEGTRYF

clone_size: .
j_call: TRBJ1-4
d_call: .
v_call: TRBV11-2
cdr3_nt: TGTGCCACCAGCTCACCGATCAGGGAGGAAAAACTGTTTTTT
cdr3_aa: CATSSPIREEKLFF

clone_size: few
j_call: TRBJ1-1
d_call: .
v_call: TRBV12-3/TRBV12-4
cdr3_nt: TGTGCCAGTAGTTTTATAGGGCGCACTGAAGCTTTCTTT
cdr3_aa: CASSFIGRTEAFF

clone_size: .
j_call: TRBJ2-7
d_call: TRBD1
v_call: TRBV11-2
cdr3_nt: TGTGCCAGCAGCATGGAAACAGGGGTAACCTACGAGCTGTACTTC
cdr3_aa: CASSMETGVTYELYF

clone_size: many
j_call: TRBJ2-3
d_call: TRBD2
v_call: TRBV12-3/TRBV12-4
cdr3_nt: TGTGCCAGCAGTTTCGTGGGACTAGCGGGGGGAGCTGATACGCAGTATTTT
cdr3_aa: CASSFVGLAGGADTQYF

clone_size: once
j_call: TRBJ2-5
d_call: .
v_call: TRBV29-1
cdr3_nt: TGCAGCGTTAAGCCGGGGGTGTTAGGAGAGACCCAGTACTTC
cdr3_aa: CSVKPGVLGETQYF

clone_size: .
j_call: TRBJ1-2
d_call: .
v_call: TRBV20-1
cdr3_nt: TGTAGTGCTAGAGACGGATCATACTATGGCTACACCTTC
cdr3_aa: CSARDGSYYGYTF

clone_size: .
j_call: TRBJ1-2
d_call: .
v_call: TRBV30
cdr3_nt: TGTGGCTGGAGTGTAGGACCCGGGAGCTATGGCTACACCTTC
cdr3_aa: CGWSVGPGSYGYTF

clone_size: .
j_call: TRBJ2-5
d_call: .
v_call: TRBV6-2/TRBV6-3
cdr3_nt: TGTGCCAGCAGTGAGGACGTCCAAGAGACCCAGTACTTC
cdr3_aa: CASSEDVQETQYF

clone_size: .
j_call: TRBJ1-1
d_call: .
v_call: TRBV29-1
cdr3_nt: TGCAGCGCTCCCCATGGGGGAGTGAACGCTGAAGCTTTCTTT
cdr3_aa: CSAPHGGVNAEAFF

clone_size: .
j_call: TRBJ2-2
d_call: .
v_call: TRBV4-1
cdr3_nt: TGCGCCAGCAACCACTTATCCGGGGTGCTGTTTTTT
cdr3_aa: CASNHLSGVLFF

clone_size: .
j_call: TRBJ2-7
d_call: .
v_call: TRBV6-5
cdr3_nt: TGTGCCAGCAGTTACTCGGGTATTGATCAGAGCTACGAGCAATACTTC
cdr3_aa: CASSYSGIDQSYEQYF

clone_size: .
j_call: TRBJ2-7
d_call: TRBD1
v_call: TRBV5-1
cdr3_nt: TGCACCAGAAGCTTAGGCGGGACAGGGCTCTACGAGCAGTACTTC
cdr3_aa: CTRSLGGTGLYEQYF

clone_size: many
j_call: TRBJ2-2
d_call: TRBD2
v_call: TRBV6-1
cdr3_nt: TGTGCCAGCAGTGAAACTAGCGGGGGGGCCGGGGAGCTGTTTTTT
cdr3_aa: CASSETSGGAGELFF

clone_size: many
j_call: TRBJ2-1
d_call: TRBD2
v_call: TRBV29-1
cdr3_nt: TGCAGCGTTGAGACTAGCGGGTCTCCGTTCTTC
cdr3_aa: CSVETSGSPFF

clone_size: few
j_call: TRBJ1-2
d_call: TRBD1
v_call: TRBV7-8
cdr3_nt: TGTGCCAGTAGCTTAGGGGTTCGGGGACAGGAAATTTCAAGGAAGTATGGCTACACCTTC
cdr3_aa: CASSLGVRGQEISRKYGYTF

clone_size: .
j_call: TRBJ2-7
d_call: .
v_call: TRBV4-2
cdr3_nt: TGTGCCAGCAGCCCACCGGGACAACGCACCTACGAGCAGTACTTC
cdr3_aa: CASSPPGQRTYEQYF

clone_size: .
j_call: TRBJ1-1
d_call: TRBD1
v_call: TRBV5-5
cdr3_nt: TGTGCCAGCAGCTGGGACAGGGAACGGGTAGGGTACACTCAAGCTTTCTTT
cdr3_aa: CASSWDRERVGYTQAFF

clone_size: .
j_call: TRBJ2-1
d_call: TRBD1
v_call: TRBV10-2
cdr3_nt: TGCGCCAGCCGGGACAGCTCCCACAATGAGCAGTTCTTC
cdr3_aa: CASRDSSHNEQFF

clone_size: medium-sized
j_call: TRBJ2-5
d_call: TRBD1
v_call: TRBV11-3
cdr3_nt: TGTGCCAGCAGCTTGTCGACAGGGGGTGGAGGAGAGACCCAGTACTTC
cdr3_aa: CASSLSTGGGGETQYF

clone_size: many
j_call: TRBJ2-1
d_call: TRBD2
v_call: TRBV6-6
cdr3_nt: TGTGCCAGCAGTTACTCGCTAGCGGGATCGTACAATGAGCAGTTCTTC
cdr3_aa: CASSYSLAGSYNEQFF

clone_size: .
j_call: TRBJ1-1
d_call: .
v_call: TRBV20-1
cdr3_nt: TGCAATGCTAGAGATGCGAGGACTCCTAGACCCACTGAAGCTTTCTTT
cdr3_aa: CNARDARTPRPTEAFF

clone_size: .
j_call: TRBJ2-1
d_call: .
v_call: TRBV12-3/TRBV12-4
cdr3_nt: TGTGCCAGCGCCCAGGCGGCGGCCATCGAGCAGTTCTTC
cdr3_aa: CASAQAAAIEQFF

clone_size: .
j_call: TRBJ1-5
d_call: .
v_call: TRBV5-6
cdr3_nt: TGTGCCAGCAGCTACGCCACAGGGAGCAATCAGCCCCAGCATTTT
cdr3_aa: CASSYATGSNQPQHF

clone_size: .
j_call: TRBJ2-3
d_call: .
v_call: TRBV7-6
cdr3_nt: TGTGCCAGCAGCTCCGAGAAGAGGGTTGGGGATACGCAGTATTTT
cdr3_aa: CASSSEKRVGDTQYF

clone_size: .
j_call: TRBJ1-2
d_call: .
v_call: TRBV20-1
cdr3_nt: TGCAGTGCTACCGGGGCAGAGATTGTAGTATTC
cdr3_aa: CSATGAEIVVF

clone_size: .
j_call: TRBJ1-2
d_call: .
v_call: TRBV29-1
cdr3_nt: TGCAGCGTTGAAGTGGTACGACTAGGTGGATACACCTTC
cdr3_aa: CSVEVVRLGGYTF